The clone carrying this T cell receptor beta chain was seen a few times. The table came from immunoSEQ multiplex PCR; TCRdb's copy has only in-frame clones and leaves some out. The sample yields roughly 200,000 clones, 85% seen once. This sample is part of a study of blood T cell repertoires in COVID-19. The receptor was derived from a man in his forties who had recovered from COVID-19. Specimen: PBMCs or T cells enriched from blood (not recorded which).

CDR3 protein: CASRARQGAFGELFF. DNA of the CDR3: TGTGCCAGTAGGGCTCGACAGGGGGCATTCGGGGAGCTGTTTTTT. The gene calls are TRBV19 and TRBJ2-2; 10 positions match TRBD1. Per germline, CDR1 LNHDA and CDR2 SQIVND (reference sequence). This CDR3 spans 15 amino acids. Germline trimming cut 6 bases from V and 7 bases from J; bases unmatched to any gene: 8. The full variable domain, with the rest looked up from reference TRBV19 and TRBJ2-2, is DGGITQSPKYLFRKEGQNVTLSCEQNLNHDAMYWYRQDPGQGLRLIYYSQIVNDFQKGDIAEGYSVSREKKESFPLTVTSAQKNPTAFYLCASRARQGAFGELFFGEGSRLTVL.